Given below is one TCR beta chain in context. This record comes from a study of blood T cell repertoires in COVID-19. Study details: Whether acute or convalescent, the COVID-19 samples came from the United States, Italy and Spain. Sources were T cells, B-cell-depleted T cells, or PBMCs; the material itself was cDNA or gDNA.

This CDR3 comprises 14 residues. The germline gives CDR1 WSHSY, CDR2 SAAADI. J lost 5 bases, V lost 0 bases, and 2 bases had no gene match. Under the authors' procedure: How many nucleated cells were present was estimated from reference gene primer amplification. Some clones are missing from TCRdb's copy, which holds only in-frame ones; the method was immunoSEQ multiplex PCR. The V and J calls and clone size were taken over from that table, and D and trimming were inferred from the DNA. This sample carries about 80,000 clones, around 82% of them seen once, and the ten largest clones take roughly 36%.

Sequenced: peripheral blood. The J gene is TRBJ2-7, the V gene TRBV10-2; 9 bases agree with TRBD1. This receptor was taken from a man older than 75 with active or convalescent COVID-19. The CDR3 nucleotides are TGCGCCAGCAGTGAGTCGGGACAGGGCGACGAGCAGTACTTC. It yields the protein CASSESGQGDEQYF.